The 7 T cell receptor beta chains listed next were all sequenced from one sample in a study of blood T cell repertoires in COVID-19 (dated by TCRdb to about 2020). Receptor libraries were prepared by the immunoSEQ multiplex PCR assay. As stored in TCRdb, this immuneACCESS dataset retains in-frame rearrangements with V and J assigned. A fraction of the clones does not appear; measured against another copy, unresolved V genes explain less than half of the discrepancy, and the remainder lacks a known reason. This sample is represented by some 200,000 clones; around nine tenths of them were singletons. The leading ten clones occupy under 15% of the sample. The sample taken for sequencing was peripheral blood. Receptors were obtained from a woman in her 70s with COVID-19, enrolled during active disease.

The CDR3 coding sequence is TGTGCCAGTAGTATTCTGAGGAGGGGCACTGAAGCTTTCTTT. Its translation: CASSILRRGTEAFF. The chain is built from TRBV19 and TRBJ1-1, with a possible D match to TRBD1 (5 bases). This CDR3 is 14 amino acids long. The germline V gene encodes CDR1 LNHDA and CDR2 SQIVND (reference sequence). V lost 3 bases and J lost 4, with 12 bases in between.

The chain carries TRBV15 and TRBJ2-7; 7 nucleotides match TRBD1. J gave up 6 bases and V 2 bases, and 7 bases lay outside the gene matches. CDR3 length: 14 residues. Germline V CDR1 and CDR2: LNHNV, YYDKDF (reference sequence). Here the CDR3 DNA reads TGTGCCACCAGCAGACAGACAGGGTCGGGCGAGCAGTACTTC. This gives the protein CATSRQTGSGEQYF. The entire variable domain, with the rest obtained from reference TRBV15 and TRBJ2-7, is as follows: DAMVIQNPRYQVTQFGKPVTLSCSQTLNHNVMYWYQQKSSQAPKLLFHYYDKDFNNEADTPDNFQSRRPNTSFCFLDIRSPGLGDTAMYLCATSRQTGSGEQYFGPGTRLTVT.

This clone showed up just a few times. The chain employs TRBV25-1 and TRBJ2-5; 14 bases are a match to TRBD2. V lost 8 bases and J lost 5; bases outside the gene matches: 1. The CDR3 sequence is 13 residues long. In germline, CDR1 is MGHDK, CDR2 SYGVNS. The CDR3: CASRTSGRETQYF. The CDR3 region has the DNA TGTGCCAGCCGGACTAGCGGGAGGGAGACCCAGTACTTC.

V usage is TRBV28 and J usage is TRBJ2-7, with D possibly matching TRBD1 (6 bases). The CDR3 runs 13 residues. V shed 6 bases and J shed 5 bases, with 14 bases lying between them. Germline V gives CDR1 MDHEN, CDR2 SYDVKM. Here the CDR3 reads CASRRTEMNEQYF. The CDR3 DNA is TGTGCCAGCAGGAGGACAGAGATGAACGAGCAGTACTTC.

The J gene is TRBJ2-2, the V gene TRBV19; 10 nucleotides agree with TRBD2. The CDR3 runs to 16 residues. V was pared by 5 bases and J by 1 base, with 4 bases of the junction left unmatched. Germline loops: CDR1 LNHDA, CDR2 SQIVND (reference sequence). The DNA of the CDR3 is TGTGCCAGTAGTCCCGGACTAGCGGTGAACACCGGGGAGCTGTTTTTT. Translated: CASSPGLAVNTGELFF.

The chain recombines TRBV19 with TRBJ2-1; TRBD2 matches at 12 bases. V was pared by 2 bases and J by 8 bases, with 7 bases of the junction left unmatched. Germline lookup yields CDR1 LNHDA and CDR2 SQIVND (reference sequence). This CDR3 region has 16 residues. The CDR3 loop is CASSIPGLAGFDEQFF. The CDR3 DNA is TGTGCCAGTAGTATACCGGGACTAGCGGGTTTCGATGAGCAGTTCTTC.

V gene TRBV27 combines with J gene TRBJ2-4, with 8 bases identical to TRBD2. The CDR3 runs to 17 residues. V lost 1 base, J lost 0 bases, and 5 bases stayed unmatched. CDR1 and CDR2 from the germline V gene are MNHEY and SMNVEV (reference sequence). CDR3: CASSLLASGLAKNIQYF. In DNA, the CDR3 is TGTGCCAGCAGTTTATTGGCTAGCGGGTTAGCCAAAAACATTCAGTACTTC.